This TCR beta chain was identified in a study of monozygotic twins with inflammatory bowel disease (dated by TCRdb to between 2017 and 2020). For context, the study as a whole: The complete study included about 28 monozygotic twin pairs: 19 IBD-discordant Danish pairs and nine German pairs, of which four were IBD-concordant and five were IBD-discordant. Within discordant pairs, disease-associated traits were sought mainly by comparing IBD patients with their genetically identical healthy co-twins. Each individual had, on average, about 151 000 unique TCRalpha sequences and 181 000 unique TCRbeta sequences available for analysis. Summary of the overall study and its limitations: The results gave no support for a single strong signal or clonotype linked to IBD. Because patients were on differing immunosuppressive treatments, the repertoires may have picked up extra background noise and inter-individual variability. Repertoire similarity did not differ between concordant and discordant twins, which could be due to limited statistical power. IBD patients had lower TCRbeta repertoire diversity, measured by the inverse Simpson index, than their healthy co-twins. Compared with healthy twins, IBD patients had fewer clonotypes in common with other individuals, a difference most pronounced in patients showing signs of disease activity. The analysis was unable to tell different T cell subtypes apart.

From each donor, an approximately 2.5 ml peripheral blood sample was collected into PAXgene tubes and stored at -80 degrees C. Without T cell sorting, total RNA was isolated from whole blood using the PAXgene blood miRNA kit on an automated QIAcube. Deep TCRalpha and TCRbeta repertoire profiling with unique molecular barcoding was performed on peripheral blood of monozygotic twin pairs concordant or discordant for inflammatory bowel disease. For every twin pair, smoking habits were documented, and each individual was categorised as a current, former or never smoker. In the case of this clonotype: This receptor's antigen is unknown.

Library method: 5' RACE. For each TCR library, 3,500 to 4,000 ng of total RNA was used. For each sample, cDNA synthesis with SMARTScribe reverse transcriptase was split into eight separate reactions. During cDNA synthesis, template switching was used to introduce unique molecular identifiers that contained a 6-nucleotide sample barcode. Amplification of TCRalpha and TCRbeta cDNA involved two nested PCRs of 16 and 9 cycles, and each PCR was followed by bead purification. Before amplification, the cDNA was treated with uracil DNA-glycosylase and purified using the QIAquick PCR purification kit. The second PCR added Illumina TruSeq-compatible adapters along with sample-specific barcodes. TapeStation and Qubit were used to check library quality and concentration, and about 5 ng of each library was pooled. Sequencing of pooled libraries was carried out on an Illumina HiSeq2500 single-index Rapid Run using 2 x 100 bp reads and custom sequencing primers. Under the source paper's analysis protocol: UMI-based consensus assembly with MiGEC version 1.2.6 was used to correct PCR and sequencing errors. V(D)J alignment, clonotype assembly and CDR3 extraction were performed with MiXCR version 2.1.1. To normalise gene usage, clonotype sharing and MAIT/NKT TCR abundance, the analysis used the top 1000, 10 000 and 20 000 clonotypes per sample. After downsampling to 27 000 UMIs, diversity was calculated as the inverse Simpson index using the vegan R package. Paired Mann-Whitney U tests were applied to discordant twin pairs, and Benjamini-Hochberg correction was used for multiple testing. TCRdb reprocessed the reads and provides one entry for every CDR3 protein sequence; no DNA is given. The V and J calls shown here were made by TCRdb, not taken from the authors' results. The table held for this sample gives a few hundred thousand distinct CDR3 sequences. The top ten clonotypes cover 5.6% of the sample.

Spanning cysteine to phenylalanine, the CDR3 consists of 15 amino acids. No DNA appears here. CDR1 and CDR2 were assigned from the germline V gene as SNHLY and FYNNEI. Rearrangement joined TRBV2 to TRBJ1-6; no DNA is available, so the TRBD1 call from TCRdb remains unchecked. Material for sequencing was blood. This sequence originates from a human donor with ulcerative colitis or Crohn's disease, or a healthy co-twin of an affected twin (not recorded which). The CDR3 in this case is CASSEETGRNSPLHF.